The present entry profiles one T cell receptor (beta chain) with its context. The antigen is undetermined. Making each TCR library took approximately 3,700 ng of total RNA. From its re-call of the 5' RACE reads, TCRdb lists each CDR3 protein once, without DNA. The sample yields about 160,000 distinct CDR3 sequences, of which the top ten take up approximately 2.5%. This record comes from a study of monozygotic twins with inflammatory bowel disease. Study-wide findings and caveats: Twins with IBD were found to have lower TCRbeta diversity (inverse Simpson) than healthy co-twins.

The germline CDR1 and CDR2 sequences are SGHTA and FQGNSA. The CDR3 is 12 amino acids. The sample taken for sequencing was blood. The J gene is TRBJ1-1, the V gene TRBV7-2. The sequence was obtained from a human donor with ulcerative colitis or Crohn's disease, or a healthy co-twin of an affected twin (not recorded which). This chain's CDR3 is CASSTPADEAFF.